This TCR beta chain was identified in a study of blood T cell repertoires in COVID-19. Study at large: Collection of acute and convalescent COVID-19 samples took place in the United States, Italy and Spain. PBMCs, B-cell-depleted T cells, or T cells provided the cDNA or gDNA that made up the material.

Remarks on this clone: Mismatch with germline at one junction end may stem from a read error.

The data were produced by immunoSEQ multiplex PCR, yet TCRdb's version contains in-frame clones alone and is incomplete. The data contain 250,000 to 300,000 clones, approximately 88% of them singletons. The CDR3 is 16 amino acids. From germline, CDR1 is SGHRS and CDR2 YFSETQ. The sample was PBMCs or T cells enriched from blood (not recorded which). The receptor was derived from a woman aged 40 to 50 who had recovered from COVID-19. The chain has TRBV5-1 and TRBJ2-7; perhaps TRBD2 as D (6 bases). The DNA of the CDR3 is TGCGCCAGCAGCTCCGCGCCAGAGGAGGGATCAGGGCGGTTGAACTTC. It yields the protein CASSSAPEEGSGRLNF. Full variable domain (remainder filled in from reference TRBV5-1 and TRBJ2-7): KAGVTQTPRYLIKTRGQQVTLSCSPISGHRSVSWYQQTPGQGLQFLFEYFSETQRNKGNFPGRFSGRQFSNSRSEMNVSTLELGDSALYLCASSSAPEEGSGRLNFGPGTRLTVT.